The sequence of this T cell receptor beta chain was determined in a study of blood T cell repertoires in COVID-19. Study in general: Sites across the United States, Italy and Spain contributed samples from acute and convalescent COVID-19. The cDNA or gDNA used as material had been derived from T cells, B-cell-depleted T cells, or PBMCs.

Authors' analysis steps: Amplified reference gene primers provided the basis for estimating nucleated cell counts. Libraries were prepared by immunoSEQ multiplex PCR; TCRdb keeps only in-frame clonotypes and omits some of them. That table is the source of V, J and clone size, and D and trimming were worked out from the DNA. Of some 180,000 clones listed, around 81% are singletons. Seattle-derived patients entered the study during active infection and were followed longitudinally. This clone was observed at least ten times. Germline assignment: CDR1 SQVTM and CDR2 ANQGSEA. The V end lost 6 bases, the J end lost 5 bases, and 9 bases lay between the germline ends. CDR3 length: 11 amino acids.

The chain couples TRBV29-1 to TRBJ2-3; D may be TRBD2 (5 bases). The source of this sequence is a woman aged 40 to 50 with COVID-19, enrolled during active disease. The sample taken for sequencing was peripheral blood. CDR3 in DNA: TGCAGCGTCCGAAGCGGAGATACGCAGTATTTT. Protein: CSVRSGDTQYF.